A selection of T cell receptor delta chains follows, all from one sample in a study of gamma-delta T cells after stem cell transplantation. TCRdb re-analyzed the RT-PCR reads via CATT. The sample holds some 1,300 delta-chain clones, approximately 1.8% seen once. The sample consisted of gamma-delta T cells. These receptors all stem from a human donor. It is not recorded whose cells these are; they may come from a transplant donor. CDR3s include the opening cysteine and the closing phenylalanine or tryptophan. A D gene is named only where the DNA matches it firmly. Clone size is stated in some rows and not others, as once, few, many or a class when expanded.

J | D | size | V | DNA | CDR3
TRDJ3 | TRDD3 | medium-sized | TRDV2 | TGTGCCTGTGACACTAATTGGGGGACCACGGCCTCCTGGGGCACCCGACAGATGTTTTTC | CACDTNWGTTASWGTRQMFF
TRDJ1 | . | large | TRDV1 | TGTGCTCTTGGGGAACTCTCCCGCGGCTTTTGGGGGCAGTACACCGATAAACTCATCTTT | CALGELSRGFWGQYTDKLIF
TRDJ1 | TRDD3 | few | TRDV2 | TGTGCCTGTGACAAACTGGGGGATACTAACACCGATAAACTCATCTTT | CACDKLGDTNTDKLIF
TRDJ1 | . | large | TRDV2 | TGTGCCTGTGACACCGTAGGGTTTGGCACCGATAAACTCATCTTT | CACDTVGFGTDKLIF
TRDJ1 | . | . | TRDV2 | TGTGCCTGTGACCCAATGGGGCAGTACACCGATAAACTCATCTTT | CACDPMGQYTDKLIF
TRDJ1 | TRDD3 | . | TRDV2 | TGTGCCTGTGACACCGTAGGAGGACTGGGGGATAACTTAGGAGCGGAGAAACTCACCTTT | CACDTVGGLGDNLGAEKLTF
TRDJ3 | TRDD3 | large | TRDV2 | TGTGCCTGTGACACCCCAAGTACTGGGGGAGGCTCCTGGGACACCCGACAGATGTTTTTC | CACDTPSTGGGSWDTRQMFF
TRDJ1 | TRDD3 | large | TRDV2 | TGTGCCTGTGACAGACTGGGGATCCACACCGATAAACTCATCTTT | CACDRLGIHTDKLIF
TRDJ1 | TRDD3 | medium-sized | TRDV2 | TGTGCCTGTGACCAACTGGGGGATACCCACACCGATAAACTCATCTTT | CACDQLGDTHTDKLIF
TRDJ1 | TRDD3 | . | TRDV2 | TGTGCCTGTGACTCCTTAGTACTGGGGGATACCGATAAACTCATCTTT | CACDSLVLGDTDKLIF
TRDJ3 | . | . | TRDV2 | TGTGCCTGTGACCTTACTAGGGTCTCCTGGGACACCCGACAGATGTTTTTC | CACDLTRVSWDTRQMFF
TRDJ1 | . | hyperexpanded | TRDV2 | TGTGCCTGTGTGGGGCTGGTGGGGATCTCCTCCGATAAACTCATCTTT | CACVGLVGISSDKLIF
TRDJ1 | TRDD3 | large | TRDV2 | TGTGCCTGTGACTCGCTGGGGGATACCGATAAACTCATCTTT | CACDSLGDTDKLIF
TRDJ1 | TRDD3 | few | TRDV2 | TGTGCCTGTGACACCGTGGGGGATACGATCACCGATAAACTCATCTTT | CACDTVGDTITDKLIF
TRDJ1 | . | medium-sized | TRDV2 | TGTGCCTGTGACACCATCCCTCCTCCTTCCCAAGCATTGGGGCCGAAGACCGATAAACTCATCTTT | CACDTIPPPSQALGPKTDKLIF
TRDJ3 | TRDD3 | large | TRDV2 | TGTGCCTGTGACACCGGGGGACTGGGGGACCTCAGCTCCTGGGACACCCGACAGATGTTTTTC | CACDTGGLGDLSSWDTRQMFF
TRDJ1 | TRDD3 | medium-sized | TRDV2 | TGTGCCTGTGATCCCGTACTGGGGGATACGGAGTCCACCGATAAACTCATCTTT | CACDPVLGDTESTDKLIF
TRDJ1 | TRDD3 | few | TRDV2 | TGTGCCTGTGACTCCGTACTGGGGGATACGCGAGTGGAACTCATCTTT | CACDSVLGDTRVELIF
TRDJ3 | . | few | TRDV2 | TGTGCCTGTGACAGTCTCCGGGGGAACCCCTCCTGGGACACCCGACAGATGTTTTTC | CACDSLRGNPSWDTRQMFF
TRDJ1 | TRDD3 | large | TRDV2 | TGTGCCTGTGACACCGTTAGCACTGGGGGATACGTTAACACCGATAAACTCATCTTT | CACDTVSTGGYVNTDKLIF
TRDJ1 | TRDD3 | medium-sized | TRDV2 | TGTGCCTGTGACTCCCTTACTGGGGACCCCGGAGGAACCGATAAACTCATCTTT | CACDSLTGDPGGTDKLIF
TRDJ3 | . | . | TRDV2 | TGTGCCTGTGACACCGTCCGGGGGACCAGGGCCTGGGACACCCGACAGATGTTTTTC | CACDTVRGTRAWDTRQMFF
TRDJ1 | TRDD3 | . | TRDV3 | TGTGCCTTTGCCCCCTTTAGTGGGGGAACCACCGATAAACTCATCTTT | CAFAPFSGGTTDKLIF
TRDJ3 | . | medium-sized | TRDV2 | TGTGCCTGTGACACCGTGAGTGGACGGGGGACCCCGCTTCGTTTATCGTCCTGGGACACCCGACAGATGTTTTTC | CACDTVSGRGTPLRLSSWDTRQMFF
TRDJ1 | TRDD3 | large | TRDV2 | TGTGCCTGTGACACCCTAGGCCCTGGGGGATACGATGGGTACACCGATAAACTCATCTTT | CACDTLGPGGYDGYTDKLIF
TRDJ1 | . | medium-sized | TRDV2 | TGTGCCTGTGACCCCCTAAGCCACCTGGGGACTAATCCTTACACCGATAAACTCATCTTT | CACDPLSHLGTNPYTDKLIF
TRDJ1 | . | few | TRDV2 | TGTGCCTGTGAAAGAGATTCCGATAAACTCATCTTT | CACERDSDKLIF
TRDJ3 | TRDD3 | medium-sized | TRDV2 | TGTGCCTGTGATCAGACTGGGGGATACGCGAGCTCCTGGGACACCCGACAGATGTTTTTC | CACDQTGGYASSWDTRQMFF
TRDJ1 | TRDD3 | few | TRAV29/DV5 | TGTGCAGCAAGCGGGGCGATTTCGGACCGTACTGGGGGATACAGGACGTCGACCGATAAACTCATCTTT | CAASGAISDRTGGYRTSTDKLIF
TRDJ1 | TRDD3 | medium-sized | TRDV2 | TGTGCCTGTGACGCCCTGAGAGTTAGCGTGGGGGACCTTGATAAACTCATCTTT | CACDALRVSVGDLDKLIF
TRDJ1 | TRDD3 | medium-sized | TRDV1 | TGTGCTCTTCTTCCTAACTGGGGGAGCCCGTACACCGATAAACTCATCTTT | CALLPNWGSPYTDKLIF
TRDJ1 | . | medium-sized | TRDV2 | TGTGCCTGTGATGATCTCTCGGAGAGTACTGAGGAGACCGATAAACTCATCTTT | CACDDLSESTEETDKLIF
TRDJ1 | TRDD3 | few | TRDV2 | TGTGCCTGTGACACACTTGTACTGGGGGATAAGAACGATAAACTCATCTTT | CACDTLVLGDKNDKLIF
TRDJ3 | . | medium-sized | TRDV2 | TGTGCCTGTGACACCGGGCATTTTAGCTCCTGGGACACCCGACAGATGTTTTTC | CACDTGHFSSWDTRQMFF
TRDJ1 | TRDD3 | few | TRDV2 | TGTGCCTGTGACACCGTCGGTACTGGGGGATACGCCACCGATAAACTCATCTTT | CACDTVGTGGYATDKLIF
TRDJ1 | TRDD3 | hyperexpanded | TRDV2 | TGTGCCTGTGACACCGTCCGGGGGATACGCGATATGTCCACCGATAAACTCATCTTT | CACDTVRGIRDMSTDKLIF
TRDJ1 | . | few | TRDV2 | TGTGCCTGTGATAATCTCTTGGAGAGTACTGAGGAGACCGATAAACTCATCTTT | CACDNLLESTEETDKLIF
TRDJ1 | TRDD3 | large | TRDV2 | TGTGCCTGTGACACCGTCCCTACTGGGGATACATATGTCGCCGATAAACTCATCTTT | CACDTVPTGDTYVADKLIF
TRDJ1 | TRDD3 | large | TRDV2 | TGTGCCTGTGACATTGCGGGGGATCCTTTCGGCGATAAACTCATCTTT | CACDIAGDPFGDKLIF
TRDJ1 | TRDD3 | large | TRDV2 | TGTGCCTGTGACACCTTGGGGATACCTTCCCCCGATAAACTCATCTTT | CACDTLGIPSPDKLIF
TRDJ3 | . | large | TRDV2 | TGTGCCTGTGACACCGCGGGGCATTACTCCTGGGACACCCGACAGATGTTTTTC | CACDTAGHYSWDTRQMFF
TRDJ1 | TRDD3 | large | TRDV2 | TGTGCCTGTGACACCGTTGGGGATAAAGGGGTACGGGGCGATAAACTCATCTTT | CACDTVGDKGVRGDKLIF
TRDJ1 | TRDD3 | medium-sized | TRDV2 | TGTGCCTGTGACTTAGTTCGTACTGGGGGCCCGGGAGGGACCGATAAACTCATCTTT | CACDLVRTGGPGGTDKLIF
TRDJ1 | . | medium-sized | TRDV1 | TGTGCTCTTGGGGACCTAATTCCTTTACTGGTGTGGCCCGATAAACTCATCTTT | CALGDLIPLLVWPDKLIF
TRDJ1 | . | large | TRDV2 | TGTGCCTGTGACACCGTAGGTCCCACTGGGTCAAACACCGATAAACTCATCTTT | CACDTVGPTGSNTDKLIF
TRDJ1 | TRDD3 | medium-sized | TRDV2 | TGTGCCTGTGACACCGTGCAATCTACTGGGGACTACACCGATAAACTCATCTTT | CACDTVQSTGDYTDKLIF
TRDJ1 | TRDD3 | . | TRDV2 | TGTGCCTGTGACACCGTAAAAAACCAAGGTCCCTATTCTACTGGGGGCCTCCATAAACTCATCTTT | CACDTVKNQGPYSTGGLHKLIF
TRDJ2 | TRDD3 | few | TRDV2 | TGTGCCTGTGACCCAGTACTGGGGGATACAATCGATAAACTCTTCTTT | CACDPVLGDTIDKLFF
TRDJ1 | TRDD3 | . | TRDV2 | TGTGCCTGTGACACCGTTAGCCACACTGGGGGACACACCGATAAACTCATCTTT | CACDTVSHTGGHTDKLIF
TRDJ1 | TRDD3 | few | TRDV2 | TGTGCCTGTGACAATATACTGGGGGATACGGAACCGTTGAAACTCATCTTT | CACDNILGDTEPLKLIF
TRDJ1 | . | large | TRDV2 | TGTGCCTGTGACCCTATGGGGGGTCCGTACACCGATAAACTCATCTTT | CACDPMGGPYTDKLIF
TRDJ1 | . | few | TRDV2 | TGTGCCTGTGACACCATTATCGAGCAGACCGATAAACTCATCTTT | CACDTIIEQTDKLIF
TRDJ1 | TRDD3 | . | TRDV2 | TGTGCCTGTGACACTCTGGGGGCCCAGTACACCGATAAACTCATCTTT | CACDTLGAQYTDKLIF
TRDJ1 | TRDD3 | large | TRDV2 | TGTGCCTGTGACCGACTGGGGCCTCGCCGGGGGGTCCTCGATAAACTCATCTTT | CACDRLGPRRGVLDKLIF
TRDJ1 | TRDD3 | medium-sized | TRDV2 | TGTGCCTGTGACACACTTTCTGCGGGACCTGGGGGATACACGGCCGATAAACTCATCTTT | CACDTLSAGPGGYTADKLIF
TRDJ1 | TRDD3 | large | TRDV2 | TGTGCCTGTGACACCGTCTTCGGTGGGGGATACACCGATAAACTCATCTTT | CACDTVFGGGYTDKLIF
TRDJ1 | TRDD3 | medium-sized | TRDV2 | TGTGCCTGTGACACCGTAGCTCATAGACTGGGGGTCCCCGAACCCAAACTCATCTTT | CACDTVAHRLGVPEPKLIF